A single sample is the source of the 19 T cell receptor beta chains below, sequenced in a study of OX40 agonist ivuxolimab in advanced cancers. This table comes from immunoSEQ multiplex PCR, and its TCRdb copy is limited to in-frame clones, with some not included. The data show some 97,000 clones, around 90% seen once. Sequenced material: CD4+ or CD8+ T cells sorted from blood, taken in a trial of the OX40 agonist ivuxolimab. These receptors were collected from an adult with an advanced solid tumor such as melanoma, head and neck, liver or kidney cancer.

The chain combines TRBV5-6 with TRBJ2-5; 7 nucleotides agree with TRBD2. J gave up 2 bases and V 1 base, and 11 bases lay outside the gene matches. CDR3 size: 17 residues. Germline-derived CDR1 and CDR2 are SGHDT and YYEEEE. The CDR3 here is CASSLLSASGAQETQYF. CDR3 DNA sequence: TGTGCCAGCAGCTTGCTCTCGGCTAGCGGAGCACAAGAGACCCAGTACTTC.

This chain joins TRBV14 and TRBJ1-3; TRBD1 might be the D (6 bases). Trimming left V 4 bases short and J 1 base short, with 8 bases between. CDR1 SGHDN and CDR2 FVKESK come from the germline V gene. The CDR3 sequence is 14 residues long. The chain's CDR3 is CASSRRGSGNTIYF. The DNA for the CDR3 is TGTGCCAGCAGCCGCAGGGGATCTGGAAACACCATATATTTT. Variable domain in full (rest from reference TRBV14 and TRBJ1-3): EAGVTQFPSHSVIEKGQTVTLRCDPISGHDNLYWYRRVMGKEIKFLLHFVKESKQDESGMPNNRFLAERTGGTYSTLKVQPAELEDSGVYFCASSRRGSGNTIYFGEGSWLTVV.

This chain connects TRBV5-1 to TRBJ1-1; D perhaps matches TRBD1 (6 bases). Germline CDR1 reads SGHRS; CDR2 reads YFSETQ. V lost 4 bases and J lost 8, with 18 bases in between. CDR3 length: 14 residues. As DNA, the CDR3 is TGCGCCAGCAGCCCGGACAGAGTATCACAAGAAGCTTTCTTT. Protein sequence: CASSPDRVSQEAFF.

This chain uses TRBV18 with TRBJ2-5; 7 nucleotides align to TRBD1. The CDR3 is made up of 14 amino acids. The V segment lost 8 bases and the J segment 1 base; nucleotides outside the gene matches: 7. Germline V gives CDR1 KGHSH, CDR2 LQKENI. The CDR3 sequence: CASREGARQETQYF. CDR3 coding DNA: TGTGCCAGCCGAGAGGGGGCGCGCCAAGAGACCCAGTACTTC.

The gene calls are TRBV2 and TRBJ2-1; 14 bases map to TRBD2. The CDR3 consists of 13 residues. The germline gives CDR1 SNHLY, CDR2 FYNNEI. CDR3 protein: CASRLAGGAEQFF. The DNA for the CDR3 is TGTGCAAGCCGACTAGCGGGGGGGGCTGAGCAGTTCTTC.

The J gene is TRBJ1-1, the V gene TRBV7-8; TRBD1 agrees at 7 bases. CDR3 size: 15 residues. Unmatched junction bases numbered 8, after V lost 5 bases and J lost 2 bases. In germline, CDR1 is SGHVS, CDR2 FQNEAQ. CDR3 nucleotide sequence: TGTGCCAGCAGCCCACGGAGGGACAGTAACACTGAAGCTTTCTTT. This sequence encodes CASSPRRDSNTEAFF.

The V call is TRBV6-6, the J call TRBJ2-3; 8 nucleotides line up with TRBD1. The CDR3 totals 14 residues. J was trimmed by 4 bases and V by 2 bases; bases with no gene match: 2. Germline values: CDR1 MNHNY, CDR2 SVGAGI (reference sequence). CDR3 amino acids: CASSYTTGADTQYF. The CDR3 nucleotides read TGTGCCAGCAGTTACACGACAGGGGCAGATACGCAGTATTTT.

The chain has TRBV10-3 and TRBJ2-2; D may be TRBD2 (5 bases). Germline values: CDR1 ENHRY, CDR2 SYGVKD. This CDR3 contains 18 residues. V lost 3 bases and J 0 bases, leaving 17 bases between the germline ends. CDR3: CAISDTRTRPTNTGELFF. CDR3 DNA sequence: TGTGCCATCAGTGATACTAGGACCAGACCTACGAACACCGGGGAGCTGTTTTTT.

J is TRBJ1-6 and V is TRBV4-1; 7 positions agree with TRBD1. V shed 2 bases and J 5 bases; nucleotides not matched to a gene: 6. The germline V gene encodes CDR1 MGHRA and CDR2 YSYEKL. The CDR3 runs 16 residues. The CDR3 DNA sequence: TGCGCCAGCAGCCAAAGAGGGACAGAGAATAATTCACCCCTCCACTTT. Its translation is CASSQRGTENNSPLHF.

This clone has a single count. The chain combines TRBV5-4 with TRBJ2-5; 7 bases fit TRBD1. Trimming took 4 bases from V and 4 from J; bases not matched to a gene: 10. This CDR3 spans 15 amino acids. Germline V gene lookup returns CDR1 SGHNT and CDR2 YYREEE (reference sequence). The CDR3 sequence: CASSRNRGLGETQYF. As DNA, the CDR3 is TGTGCCAGCAGCAGAAACAGGGGATTAGGAGAGACCCAGTACTTC.

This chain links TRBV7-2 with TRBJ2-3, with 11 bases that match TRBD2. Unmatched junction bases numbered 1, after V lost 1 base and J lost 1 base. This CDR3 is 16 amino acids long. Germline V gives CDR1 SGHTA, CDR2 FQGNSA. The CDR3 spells CASSLEGLAGTDTQYF. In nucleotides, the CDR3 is TGTGCCAGCAGCTTAGAGGGACTAGCGGGCACAGATACGCAGTATTTT.

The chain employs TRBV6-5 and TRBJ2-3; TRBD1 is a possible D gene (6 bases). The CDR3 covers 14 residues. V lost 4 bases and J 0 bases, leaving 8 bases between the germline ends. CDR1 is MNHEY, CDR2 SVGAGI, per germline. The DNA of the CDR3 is TGTGCCAGCAGTTGGACAGCTAGCACAGATACGCAGTATTTT. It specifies CASSWTASTDTQYF.

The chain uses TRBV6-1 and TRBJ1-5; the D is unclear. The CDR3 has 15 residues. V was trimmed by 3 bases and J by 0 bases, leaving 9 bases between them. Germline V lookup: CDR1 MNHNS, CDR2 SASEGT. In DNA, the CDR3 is TGTGCCAGCAGTGAGGGCCAGCATAGCAATCAGCCCCAGCATTTT. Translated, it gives CASSEGQHSNQPQHF.

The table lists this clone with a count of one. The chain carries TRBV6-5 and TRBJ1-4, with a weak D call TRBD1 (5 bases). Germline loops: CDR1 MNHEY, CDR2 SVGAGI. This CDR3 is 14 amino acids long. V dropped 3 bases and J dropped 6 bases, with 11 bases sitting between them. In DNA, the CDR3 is TGTGCCAGCAGTTATTGGGGGTCGGATGAAAAACTGTTTTTT. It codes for CASSYWGSDEKLFF.

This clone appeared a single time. The CDR3 sequence is CASSGVRGGESTNEKLFF. The CDR3 DNA follows: TGTGCCAGTAGTGGCGTGCGAGGGGGCGAGTCGACTAATGAAAAACTGTTTTTT. V is TRBV19 and J is TRBJ1-4, with TRBD1 identical over 7 bases. The CDR3 length is 18 residues. Germline trimming cut 5 bases from V and 2 bases from J; bases unmatched to any gene: 14. Looked up from germline, CDR1 is LNHDA and CDR2 is SQIVND (reference sequence).

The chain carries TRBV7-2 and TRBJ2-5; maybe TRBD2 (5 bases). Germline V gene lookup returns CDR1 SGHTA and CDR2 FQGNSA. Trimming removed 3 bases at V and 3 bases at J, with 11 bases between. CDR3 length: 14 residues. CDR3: CASSLWAGKETQYF. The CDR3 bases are TGTGCCAGCAGCTTGTGGGCGGGTAAAGAGACCCAGTACTTC.

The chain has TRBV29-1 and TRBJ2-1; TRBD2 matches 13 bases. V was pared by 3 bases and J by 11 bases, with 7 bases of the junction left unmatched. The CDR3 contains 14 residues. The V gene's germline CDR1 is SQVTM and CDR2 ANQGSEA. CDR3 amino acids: CSVEKGTSGAQQFF. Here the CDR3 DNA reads TGCAGCGTTGAGAAGGGGACTAGCGGGGCCCAGCAGTTCTTC.

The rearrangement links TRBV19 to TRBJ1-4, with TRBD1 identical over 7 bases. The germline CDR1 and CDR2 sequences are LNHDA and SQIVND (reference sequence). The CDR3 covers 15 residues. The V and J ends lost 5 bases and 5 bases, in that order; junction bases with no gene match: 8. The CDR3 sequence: CASSSPRDRNEKLFF. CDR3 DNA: TGTGCCAGTAGTTCTCCCCGGGACAGAAATGAAAAACTGTTTTTT.

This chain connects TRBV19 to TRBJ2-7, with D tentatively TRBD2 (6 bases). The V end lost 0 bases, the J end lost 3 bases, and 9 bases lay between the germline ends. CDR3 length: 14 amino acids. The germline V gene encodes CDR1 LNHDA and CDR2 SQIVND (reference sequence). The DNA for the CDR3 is TGTGCCAGTAGTATAGATCGGGGAGGCTACGAGCAGTACTTC. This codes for CASSIDRGGYEQYF.